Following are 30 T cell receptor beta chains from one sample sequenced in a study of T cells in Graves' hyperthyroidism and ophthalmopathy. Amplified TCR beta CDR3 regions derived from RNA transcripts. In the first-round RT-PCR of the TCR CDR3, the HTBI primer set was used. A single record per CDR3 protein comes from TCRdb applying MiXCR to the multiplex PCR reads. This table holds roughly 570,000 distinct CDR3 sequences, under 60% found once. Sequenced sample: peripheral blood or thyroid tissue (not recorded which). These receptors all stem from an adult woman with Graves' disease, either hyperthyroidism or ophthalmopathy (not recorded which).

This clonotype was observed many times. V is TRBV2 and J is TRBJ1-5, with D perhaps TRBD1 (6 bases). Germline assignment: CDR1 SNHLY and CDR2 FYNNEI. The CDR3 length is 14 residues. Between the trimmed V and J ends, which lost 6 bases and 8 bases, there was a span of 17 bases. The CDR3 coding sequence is TGTGCCAGCAGCCGGGGGGGCAACGAGGAGCCCCAGCATTTT. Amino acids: CASSRGGNEEPQHF.

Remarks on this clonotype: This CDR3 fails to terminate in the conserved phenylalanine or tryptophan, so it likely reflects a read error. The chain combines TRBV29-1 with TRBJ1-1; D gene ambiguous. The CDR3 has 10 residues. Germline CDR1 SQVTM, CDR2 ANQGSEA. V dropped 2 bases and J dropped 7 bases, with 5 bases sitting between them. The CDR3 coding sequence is TGCAGCGTTGAACTAAATGAAGCTTTCCTT. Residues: CSVELNEAFL.

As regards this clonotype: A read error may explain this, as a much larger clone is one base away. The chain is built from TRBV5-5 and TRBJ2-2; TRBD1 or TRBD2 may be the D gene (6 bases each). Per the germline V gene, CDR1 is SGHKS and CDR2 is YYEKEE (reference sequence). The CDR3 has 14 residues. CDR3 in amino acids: CASSVGHVGGGLFF. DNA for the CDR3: TGTGCCAGCAGCGTGGGTCATGTTGGAGGGGGGCTGTTTTTT.

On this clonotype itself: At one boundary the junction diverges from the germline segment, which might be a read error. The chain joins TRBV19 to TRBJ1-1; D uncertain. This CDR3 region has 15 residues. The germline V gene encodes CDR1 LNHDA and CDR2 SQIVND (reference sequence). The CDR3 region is CAGSIDGLSNTEAFF. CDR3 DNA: TGTGCCGGTAGTATAGATGGCCTGTCGAACACTGAAGCTTTCTTT.

The CDR3 here is CASSLGELVGGYTF. CDR3 in DNA: TGTGCCAGCAGCTTAGGGGAACTGGTAGGCGGCTACACCTTC. The V gene is TRBV11-2, the J gene TRBJ1-2; D is ambiguous. Trimming pared 1 base from V and 8 bases from J, leaving 14 bases between. CDR3 size: 14 residues. Germline lookup yields CDR1 SGHAT and CDR2 FQNNGV.

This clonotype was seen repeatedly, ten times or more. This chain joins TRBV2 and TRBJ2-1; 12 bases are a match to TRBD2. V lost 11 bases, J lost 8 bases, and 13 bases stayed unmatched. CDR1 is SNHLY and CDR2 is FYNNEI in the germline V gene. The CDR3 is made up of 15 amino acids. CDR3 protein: CACSRTSGNDDEQFF. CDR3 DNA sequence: TGTGCCTGTTCGAGGACTAGCGGGAACGACGATGAGCAGTTCTTC.

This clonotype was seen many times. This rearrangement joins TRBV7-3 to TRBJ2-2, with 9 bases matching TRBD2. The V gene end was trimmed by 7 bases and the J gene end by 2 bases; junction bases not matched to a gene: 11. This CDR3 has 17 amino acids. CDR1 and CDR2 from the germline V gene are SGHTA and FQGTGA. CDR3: CASNPRGGRVNTGELFF. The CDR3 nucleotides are TGTGCCAGCAACCCCCGTGGCGGGAGGGTTAACACCGGGGAGCTGTTTTTT. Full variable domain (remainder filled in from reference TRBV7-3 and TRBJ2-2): GAGVSQTPSNKVTEKGKYVELRCDPISGHTALYWYRQSLGQGPEFLIYFQGTGAADDSGLPNDRFFAVRPEGSVSTLKIQRTERGDSAVYLCASNPRGGRVNTGELFFGEGSRLTVL.

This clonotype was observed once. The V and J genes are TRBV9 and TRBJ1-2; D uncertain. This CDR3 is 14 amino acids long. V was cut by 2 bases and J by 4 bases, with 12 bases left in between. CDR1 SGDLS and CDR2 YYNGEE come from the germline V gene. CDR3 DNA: TGTGCCAGCAGCGTTGTCTCAGAGTCCTATGGCTACACCTTC. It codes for CASSVVSESYGYTF.

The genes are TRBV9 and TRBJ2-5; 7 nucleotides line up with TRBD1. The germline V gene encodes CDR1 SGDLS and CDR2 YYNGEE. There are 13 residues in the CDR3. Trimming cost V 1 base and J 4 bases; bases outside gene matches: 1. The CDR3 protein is CASSVRQGETQYF. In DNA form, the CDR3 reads TGTGCCAGCAGCGTACGACAGGGAGAGACCCAGTACTTC.

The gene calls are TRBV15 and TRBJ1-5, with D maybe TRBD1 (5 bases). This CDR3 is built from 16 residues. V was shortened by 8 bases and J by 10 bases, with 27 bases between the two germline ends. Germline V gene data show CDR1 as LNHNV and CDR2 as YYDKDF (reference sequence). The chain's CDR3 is CATSRVGGIPLFPQHF. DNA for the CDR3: TGTGCCACCTCGAGGGTGGGGGGGATTCCGCTTTTTCCCCAGCATTTT.

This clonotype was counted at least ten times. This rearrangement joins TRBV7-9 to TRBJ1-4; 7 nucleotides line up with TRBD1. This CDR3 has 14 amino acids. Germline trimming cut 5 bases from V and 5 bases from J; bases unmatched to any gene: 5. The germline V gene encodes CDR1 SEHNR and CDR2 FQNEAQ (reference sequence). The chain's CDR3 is CASSPDRWNEKLFF. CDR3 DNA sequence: TGTGCCAGCAGCCCGGACAGGTGGAATGAAAAACTGTTTTTT.

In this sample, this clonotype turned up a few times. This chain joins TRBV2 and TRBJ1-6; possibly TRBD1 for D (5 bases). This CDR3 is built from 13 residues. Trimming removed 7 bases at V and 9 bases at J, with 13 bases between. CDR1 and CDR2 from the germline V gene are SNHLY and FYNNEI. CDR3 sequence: CASKPGWISPLHF. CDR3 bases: TGTGCCAGCAAACCAGGGTGGATTTCACCCCTCCACTTT.

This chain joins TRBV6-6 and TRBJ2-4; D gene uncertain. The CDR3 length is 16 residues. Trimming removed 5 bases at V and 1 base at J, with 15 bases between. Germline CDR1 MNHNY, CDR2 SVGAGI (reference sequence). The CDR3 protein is CASSGEDGYAKNIQYF. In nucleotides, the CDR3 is TGTGCCAGCAGTGGGGAAGACGGCTACGCCAAAAACATTCAGTACTTC.

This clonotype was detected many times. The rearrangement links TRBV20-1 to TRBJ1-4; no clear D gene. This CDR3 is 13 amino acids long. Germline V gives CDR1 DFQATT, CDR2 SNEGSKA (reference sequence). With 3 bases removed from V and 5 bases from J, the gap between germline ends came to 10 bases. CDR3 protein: CSASLQSNEKLFF. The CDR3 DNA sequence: TGCAGTGCTAGTTTGCAGTCGAATGAAAAACTGTTTTTT.

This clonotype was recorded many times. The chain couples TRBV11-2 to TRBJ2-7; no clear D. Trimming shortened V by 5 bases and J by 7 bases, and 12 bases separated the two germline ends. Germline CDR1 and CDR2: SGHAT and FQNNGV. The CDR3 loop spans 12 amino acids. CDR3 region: CASSPRTVEQYF. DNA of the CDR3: TGTGCCAGCAGCCCCCGTACTGTAGAGCAGTACTTC.

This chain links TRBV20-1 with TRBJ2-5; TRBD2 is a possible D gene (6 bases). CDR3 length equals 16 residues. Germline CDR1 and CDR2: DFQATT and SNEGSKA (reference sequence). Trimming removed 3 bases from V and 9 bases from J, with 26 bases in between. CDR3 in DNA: TGCAGTGCTAGTACTCTCTGGGCGGGGCACGATCAGCCCCAGTACTTC. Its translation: CSASTLWAGHDQPQYF.

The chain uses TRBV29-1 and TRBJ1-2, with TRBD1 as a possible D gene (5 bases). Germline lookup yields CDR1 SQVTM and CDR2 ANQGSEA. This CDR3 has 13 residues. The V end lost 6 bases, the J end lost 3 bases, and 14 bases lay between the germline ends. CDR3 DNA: TGCAGCGTAGGGGTGGGCGCGGACTATGGCTACACCTTC. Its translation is CSVGVGADYGYTF.

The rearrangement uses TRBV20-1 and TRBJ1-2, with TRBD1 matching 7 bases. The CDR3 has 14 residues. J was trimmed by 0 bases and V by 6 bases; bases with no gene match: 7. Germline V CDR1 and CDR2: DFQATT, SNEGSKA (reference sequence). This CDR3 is CSAIWDSTNYGYTF. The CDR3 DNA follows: TGCAGTGCCATATGGGACAGCACTAACTATGGCTACACCTTC.

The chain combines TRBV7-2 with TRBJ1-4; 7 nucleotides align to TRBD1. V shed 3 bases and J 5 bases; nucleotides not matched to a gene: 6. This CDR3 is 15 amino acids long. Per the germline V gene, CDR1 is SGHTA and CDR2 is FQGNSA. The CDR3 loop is CASSLEGAENEKLFF. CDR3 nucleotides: TGTGCCAGCAGCTTGGAGGGGGCTGAGAATGAAAAACTGTTTTTT.

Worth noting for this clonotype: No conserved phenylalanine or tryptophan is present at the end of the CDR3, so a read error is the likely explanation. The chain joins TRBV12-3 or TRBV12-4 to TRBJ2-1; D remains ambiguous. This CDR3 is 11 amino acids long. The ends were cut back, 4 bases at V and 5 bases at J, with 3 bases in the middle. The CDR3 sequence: CASSYDNEQFS. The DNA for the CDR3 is TGTGCCAGCAGTTACGACAATGAGCAGTTCTCC.

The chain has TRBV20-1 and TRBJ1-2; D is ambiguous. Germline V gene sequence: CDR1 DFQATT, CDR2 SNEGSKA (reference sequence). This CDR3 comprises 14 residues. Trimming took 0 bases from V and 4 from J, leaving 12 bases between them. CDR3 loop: CSARESGLPYGYTF. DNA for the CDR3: TGCAGTGCTAGAGAGTCAGGACTTCCCTATGGCTACACCTTC.

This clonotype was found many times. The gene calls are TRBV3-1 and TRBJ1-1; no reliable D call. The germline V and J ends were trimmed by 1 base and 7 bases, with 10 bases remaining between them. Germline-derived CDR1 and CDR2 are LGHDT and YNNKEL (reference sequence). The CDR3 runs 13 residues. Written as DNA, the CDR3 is TGTGCCAGCAGCCAAGGGTCAATTGGTGAAGCTTTCTTT. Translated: CASSQGSIGEAFF.

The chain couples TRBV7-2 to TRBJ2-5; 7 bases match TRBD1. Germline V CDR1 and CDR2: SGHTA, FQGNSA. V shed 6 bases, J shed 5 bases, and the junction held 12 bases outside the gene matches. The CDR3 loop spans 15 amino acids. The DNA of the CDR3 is TGTGCCAGCAGTTCCCGGACAGGCCGAGGGGAGACCCAGTACTTC. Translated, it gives CASSSRTGRGETQYF.

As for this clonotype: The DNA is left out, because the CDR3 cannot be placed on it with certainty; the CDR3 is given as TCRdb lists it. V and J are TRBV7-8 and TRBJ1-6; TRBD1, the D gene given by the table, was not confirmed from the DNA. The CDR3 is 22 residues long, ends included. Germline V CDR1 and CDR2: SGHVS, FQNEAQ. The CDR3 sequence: CASSFYICSASKTGRNNSPLHF.

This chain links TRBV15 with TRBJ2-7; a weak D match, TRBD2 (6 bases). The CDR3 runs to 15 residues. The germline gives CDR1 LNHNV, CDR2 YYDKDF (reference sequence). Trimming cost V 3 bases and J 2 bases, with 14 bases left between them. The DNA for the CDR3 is TGTGCCACCAGCAGGAATATAGCGGTACCCTACGAGCAGTACTTC. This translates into CATSRNIAVPYEQYF.

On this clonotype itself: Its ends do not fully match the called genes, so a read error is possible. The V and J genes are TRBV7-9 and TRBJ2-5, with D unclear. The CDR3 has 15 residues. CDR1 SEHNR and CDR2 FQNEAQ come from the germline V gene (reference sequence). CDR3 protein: CANSLNLGSQESQYF. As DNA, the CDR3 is TGTGCCAACAGCTTAAATTTAGGGTCCCAAGAGTCCCAGTACTTC.

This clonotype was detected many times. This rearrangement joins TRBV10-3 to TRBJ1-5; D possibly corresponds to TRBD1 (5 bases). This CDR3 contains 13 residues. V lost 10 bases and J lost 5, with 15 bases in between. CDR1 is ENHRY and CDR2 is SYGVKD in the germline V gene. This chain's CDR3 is CATSGGGDQPQHF. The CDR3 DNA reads TGTGCCACCTCCGGCGGGGGAGATCAGCCCCAGCATTTT.

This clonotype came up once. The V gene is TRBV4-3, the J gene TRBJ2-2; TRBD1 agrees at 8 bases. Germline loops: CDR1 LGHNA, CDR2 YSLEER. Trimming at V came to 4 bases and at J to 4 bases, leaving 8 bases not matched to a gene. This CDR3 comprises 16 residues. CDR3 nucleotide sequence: TGCGCCAGCAGCCGATCGGACAGGGAAGTCACCGGGGAGCTGTTTTTT. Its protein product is CASSRSDREVTGELFF.

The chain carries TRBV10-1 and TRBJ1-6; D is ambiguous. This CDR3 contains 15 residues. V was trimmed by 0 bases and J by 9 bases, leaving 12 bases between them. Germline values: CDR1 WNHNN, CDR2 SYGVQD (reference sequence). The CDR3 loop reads CASSESVVLASPLHF. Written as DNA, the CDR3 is TGCGCCAGCAGTGAGTCGGTGGTTCTGGCTTCACCCCTCCACTTT.

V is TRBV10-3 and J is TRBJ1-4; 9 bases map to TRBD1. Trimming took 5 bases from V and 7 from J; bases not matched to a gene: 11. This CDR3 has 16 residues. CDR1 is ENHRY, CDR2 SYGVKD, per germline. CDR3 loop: CAISPGQGLNTEKLFF. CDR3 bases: TGTGCCATCAGTCCCGGACAGGGGCTGAACACTGAAAAACTGTTTTTT.